The clone carrying this T cell receptor beta chain occurred a few times. Its specificity is not known. In the same sample, other DNA sequences code for this CDR3. This specimen comes from a study of CD8+ T cells in alopecia areata. Study-wide context: Tofacitinib exposure lasted 6 to 18 months, followed by 6 months off drug. The study's findings and limits: Scalp repertoires also include resident alphabeta T cells from normal skin.

Once RNA had been extracted, it was reverse transcribed into cDNA to act as the sequencing template. Profiled with immunoSEQ multiplex PCR; TCRdb holds only in-frame clones, not every one. The sample contains about 200,000 clones, 50% to 60% of which appear only once. It was from PBMCs that CD4+ and CD8+ T cells were sorted. CDR1 and CDR2 from the germline V gene are SGHRS and YFSETQ. The CDR3 is made up of 13 amino acids. V lost 2 bases and J lost 7, with 7 bases in between. The specimen comprised CD4+ T cells sorted from blood, sampled at week 0. The sequence derives from a human donor with alopecia areata. The chain joins TRBV5-1 to TRBJ1-6; D possibly corresponds to TRBD1 (6 bases). CDR3 DNA sequence: TGCGCCAGCAGCTTAGGGGGAAATTCACCCCTCCACTTT. Its translation: CASSLGGNSPLHF.